Following are 32 T cell receptor beta chains from one sample sequenced in a study of CD8+ T cells in alopecia areata. Treatment in this sample: oral pan-JAK inhibitor, 5-10 mg twice daily. Reverse transcription of extracted RNA yielded cDNA, which provided the sequencing template. Profiling relied on immunoSEQ multiplex PCR, and the TCRdb table lists in-frame clones only, not all of them. This table holds about 200,000 clones, around 65% found once. The sequencing used CD4+ T cells sorted from blood, collected at week 4, from a patient treated with tofacitinib. These receptors were taken from a human donor with alopecia areata.

V is TRBV11-2 and J is TRBJ2-5; D is possibly TRBD1 (5 bases). The V end was cut by 3 bases, the J end by 2 bases, with 10 bases between. Germline values: CDR1 SGHAT, CDR2 FQNNGV. The CDR3 contains 14 residues. Written as DNA, the CDR3 is TGTGCCAGCAGCTTTAGTCAGGGACAAGAGACCCAGTACTTC. It is translated as CASSFSQGQETQYF.

This sequence joins TRBV11-3 and TRBJ2-5, with TRBD1 matching 8 bases. The CDR3 sequence is 13 residues long. CDR1 and CDR2 from the germline V gene are SGHNT and YENEEA. J was trimmed by 4 bases and V by 5 bases; bases with no gene match: 3. The CDR3 is CASSRTGSETQYF. In nucleotides, the CDR3 is TGTGCCAGCAGCCGGACAGGGTCAGAGACCCAGTACTTC. The full variable domain, in which reference TRBV11-3 and TRBJ2-5 provide the parts outside the CDR3, is EAGVVQSPRYKIIEKKQPVAFWCNPISGHNTLYWYLQNLGQGPELLIRYENEEAVDDSQLPKDRFSAERLKGVDSTLKIQPAELGDSAVYLCASSRTGSETQYFGPGTRLLVL.

Comments on this clone: A read error may account for a junction end that differs from germline. The chain has TRBV7-7 and TRBJ2-1, with a weak D call TRBD1 (6 bases). The CDR3 has 16 residues. Germline V gene sequence: CDR1 SSHAT, CDR2 FNYEAQ (reference sequence). The CDR3 loop reads CASSLAGGTSYNEQFF. CDR3 sequence (DNA): TGTGCTAGCAGCTTAGCTGGGGGCACCTCCTACAATGAGCAGTTCTTC.

This chain links TRBV30 with TRBJ1-5, with TRBD1 matching over 8 bases. The CDR3 loop spans 16 amino acids. Germline V lookup: CDR1 GTSNPN, CDR2 SVGIG (reference sequence). The ends lost 1 base at V and 0 bases at J; junction bases unmatched: 5. The CDR3 sequence: CAWSGGTGYSNQPQHF. The CDR3 nucleotides are TGTGCCTGGAGTGGGGGGACAGGCTATAGCAATCAGCCCCAGCATTTT.

This rearrangement joins TRBV27 to TRBJ2-5; D tentatively reads TRBD1 or TRBD2 (7 bases each). The CDR3 has 17 residues. The V end was cut by 6 bases, the J end by 1 base, with 21 bases between. CDR1 is MNHEY and CDR2 is SMNVEV in the germline V gene (reference sequence). In DNA form, the CDR3 reads TGTGCCAGCAGCCACTACAGGGGAGCGGGGATCCAAGAGACCCAGTACTTC. This encodes CASSHYRGAGIQETQYF.

This chain links TRBV18 with TRBJ1-6; tentatively, D is TRBD1 (5 bases). The CDR3 sequence is 13 residues long. The V gene's germline CDR1 is KGHSH and CDR2 LQKENI. V lost 6 bases to trimming and J lost 9 bases, with 12 bases between them. CDR3 region: CASSPGWGSPLHF. The CDR3, as DNA: TGTGCCAGCTCCCCAGGGTGGGGTTCACCCCTCCACTTT.

The chain recombines TRBV6-1 with TRBJ2-4; D unclear. The CDR3 has 14 residues. Deletions cut 3 bases from V and 0 bases from J, with 6 bases between. From germline, CDR1 is MNHNS and CDR2 SASEGT. CDR3 sequence reads: CASSERTAKNIQYF. The CDR3 nucleotides read TGTGCCAGCAGTGAGCGGACAGCCAAAAACATTCAGTACTTC.

The chain has TRBV2 and TRBJ1-5; D is uncertain. V lost 3 bases and J lost 7, with 7 bases in between. The germline gives CDR1 SNHLY, CDR2 FYNNEI. The CDR3 has 12 amino acids. The CDR3 region has the DNA TGTGCCAGCAGTGACCAGAAGCAGCCCCAGCATTTT. Its translation is CASSDQKQPQHF.

J is TRBJ2-3 and V is TRBV14; D is perhaps TRBD1 (5 bases). Per germline, CDR1 SGHDN and CDR2 FVKESK. The CDR3 length is 18 residues. Trimming took 0 bases from V and 4 from J, leaving 20 bases between them. In DNA form, the CDR3 reads TGTGCCAGCAGCCAAGATTATTGGGTTGCCAGGGTCCCAGATACGCAGTATTTT. Translated: CASSQDYWVARVPDTQYF.

In this sample, this clone turned up a few times. The chain carries TRBV7-9 and TRBJ1-6; D is perhaps TRBD1 (5 bases). Per the germline V gene, CDR1 is SEHNR and CDR2 is FQNEAQ (reference sequence). CDR3 length: 14 residues. Deletions cut 2 bases from V and 6 bases from J, with 8 bases between. CDR3 DNA sequence: TGTGCCAGCAGCTTATGGGACGGTAATTCACCCCTCCACTTT. As protein: CASSLWDGNSPLHF.

The DNA of the CDR3 is TGCGCCAGCAAGGACATTGCCAGGGGAAACACTGAAGCTTTCTTT. Translated: CASKDIARGNTEAFF. The chain combines TRBV5-1 with TRBJ1-1; weak D call: TRBD1 (6 bases). From germline, CDR1 is SGHRS and CDR2 YFSETQ. This CDR3 region has 15 residues. Trimming took 6 bases from V and 2 from J, leaving 17 bases between them.

This clone showed up just a few times. The CDR3 DNA is TGCGCCAGCAACATGGGACAGGGGGCGCGGGAGACCCAGTACTTC. It specifies CASNMGQGARETQYF. This rearrangement joins TRBV5-1 to TRBJ2-5, with TRBD1 identical over 12 bases. Germline V CDR1 and CDR2: SGHRS, YFSETQ. The junction had 8 bases not matched to a gene; V was cut back by 6 bases and J by 5 bases. The CDR3 length is 15 residues.

This clone appeared a few times. In DNA, the CDR3 is TGTGCCAGCAGTGACCGGGACAGGGCGTTTGGCTACACCTTC. It specifies CASSDRDRAFGYTF. The rearrangement joins TRBV25-1 to TRBJ1-2; TRBD1 matches at 9 bases. CDR1 is MGHDK, CDR2 SYGVNS, per germline. The CDR3 runs 14 residues. Trimming took 3 bases from V and 7 from J; bases not matched to a gene: 6.

On this clone itself: A junction boundary mismatches the germline segment, possibly from a read error. The chain carries TRBV2 and TRBJ2-6; D is possibly TRBD1 or TRBD2 (5 bases each). Germline V gene data show CDR1 as SNHLY and CDR2 as FYNNEI. The CDR3 sequence is 13 residues long. The CDR3 DNA sequence: TGTGCCAGCAGTGAGGGGACGGGCCTTGTGCCCAATTTC. Translated: CASSEGTGLVPNF.

The chain is built from TRBV7-8 and TRBJ2-5; D possibly corresponds to TRBD1 (7 bases). Trimming stripped 5 bases from V and 4 bases from J, with 14 bases between. Germline values: CDR1 SGHVS, CDR2 FQNEAQ. The CDR3 extends over 14 amino acids. CDR3 in amino acids: CASSPQGGGETQYF. The CDR3 region has the DNA TGTGCCAGCAGCCCGCAGGGGGGAGGAGAGACCCAGTACTTC. Variable domain in full (rest from reference TRBV7-8 and TRBJ2-5): GAGVSQSPRYKVAKRGQDVALRCDPISGHVSLFWYQQALGQGPEFLTYFQNEAQLDKSGLPSDRFFAERPEGSVSTLKIQRTQQEDSAVYLCASSPQGGGETQYFGPGTRLLVL.

This clone was found a few times. The chain uses TRBV5-1 and TRBJ2-1; possible D gene TRBD1, 6 bases. V dropped 1 base and J dropped 4 bases, with 6 bases sitting between them. The CDR3 has 13 amino acids. CDR1 is SGHRS, CDR2 YFSETQ, per germline. The CDR3 DNA sequence: TGCGCCAGCAGCTTGACAGGGTACAATGAGCAGTTCTTC. Its translation: CASSLTGYNEQFF.

This chain links TRBV23-1 with TRBJ2-7; D ambiguous. TRBV23-1 carries the ORF label, with uncertain function. Trimming left V 7 bases short and J 5 bases short, with 12 bases between. The CDR3 is 12 residues long. The CDR3 sequence is CASITPVDEQYF. The CDR3 bases are TGCGCCAGCATCACCCCAGTTGACGAGCAGTACTTC.

This clone was picked up a small number of times. At the DNA level, this CDR3 is encoded by other sequences in the same sample as well. This chain connects TRBV29-1 to TRBJ2-5; TRBD2 agrees at 13 bases. The CDR3 loop spans 14 amino acids. V lost 4 bases to trimming and J lost 4 bases; unmatched junction nucleotides: 3. Germline lookup yields CDR1 SQVTM and CDR2 ANQGSEA. Written as DNA, the CDR3 is TGCAGCGTTGGGACTAGCGGGGGAGTAGAGACCCAGTACTTC. It encodes CSVGTSGGVETQYF.

This clone was observed a few times. The rearrangement links TRBV30 to TRBJ2-1, with TRBD2 matching 13 bases. V lost 0 bases and J lost 7; bases outside the gene matches: 3. Germline lookup yields CDR1 GTSNPN and CDR2 SVGIG (reference sequence). CDR3 length: 15 amino acids. The CDR3 reads CAWSVGTSGENEQFF. The DNA for the CDR3 is TGTGCCTGGAGTGTAGGGACTAGCGGGGAAAATGAGCAGTTCTTC.

CDR3 residues: CATSITFNYGYTF. The CDR3 DNA reads TGTGCCACCAGCATAACGTTTAACTATGGCTACACCTTC. V usage is TRBV15 and J usage is TRBJ1-2, with D uncertain. The V end lost 4 bases, the J end lost 1 base, and 7 bases lay between the germline ends. Germline-derived CDR1 and CDR2 are LNHNV and YYDKDF (reference sequence). The CDR3 has 13 residues.

CDR3 sequence: CASSPGLAGGKETQYF. The CDR3 coding sequence is TGCGCCAGCAGCCCCGGACTAGCGGGGGGTAAAGAGACCCAGTACTTC. This chain joins TRBV4-1 and TRBJ2-5; 14 positions match TRBD2. Germline CDR1 reads MGHRA; CDR2 reads YSYEKL. V dropped 4 bases and J dropped 3; count of bases not matched to a gene: 4. The length of the CDR3 is 16 residues.

The chain combines TRBV5-1 with TRBJ1-1; D may be TRBD1 (5 bases). Germline CDR1 is SGHRS and CDR2 is YFSETQ. Trimming stripped 0 bases from V and 4 bases from J, with 16 bases between. This CDR3 is built from 16 residues. As DNA, the CDR3 is TGCGCCAGCAGCTTGGTAGTTACAGGTGGGCTCACTGAAGCTTTCTTT. This sequence encodes CASSLVVTGGLTEAFF.

Notes on this clone: Relative to the germline gene, one junction end is altered; a read error may explain this. Other DNA sequences in the sample encode the same CDR3. This rearrangement joins TRBV29-1 to TRBJ2-7, with no clear D. CDR1 is SQVTM, CDR2 ANQGSEA, per germline. The CDR3 has 14 amino acids. For the CDR3, the DNA is TGCAGCGTCTCAATTCACGAGTCGAGTGGCGAGCAATACTTC. Encoded protein: CSVSIHESSGEQYF.

CDR3 nucleotides: TGCGCCAGCAGCTTGAATCCCGGAGGGGGCAGGGGATCAACTAATGAAAAACTGTTTTTT. The encoded protein is CASSLNPGGGRGSTNEKLFF. This chain links TRBV5-1 with TRBJ1-4, with TRBD1 identical over 7 bases. The CDR3 contains 20 residues. After removal of 1 base from V and 0 bases from J, the junction contained 15 bases not matched to a gene. CDR1 and CDR2 (germline): SGHRS, YFSETQ. Full variable domain (rest looked up from reference TRBV5-1 and TRBJ1-4): KAGVTQTPRYLIKTRGQQVTLSCSPISGHRSVSWYQQTPGQGLQFLFEYFSETQRNKGNFPGRFSGRQFSNSRSEMNVSTLELGDSALYLCASSLNPGGGRGSTNEKLFFGSGTQLSVL.

This chain joins TRBV29-1 and TRBJ2-7; no clear D gene. With 5 bases removed from V and 0 bases from J, the gap between germline ends came to 11 bases. The germline V gene has CDR1 SQVTM and CDR2 ANQGSEA. The CDR3 totals 13 residues. The CDR3: CSVRAPLSYEQYF. The CDR3 coding sequence is TGCAGCGTTAGGGCACCTCTCTCCTACGAGCAGTACTTC.

This clone came up a few times. This rearrangement joins TRBV29-1 to TRBJ2-2; D is ambiguous. With 3 bases removed from V and 6 bases from J, the gap between germline ends came to 11 bases. The CDR3 has 13 residues. Germline V gene data show CDR1 as SQVTM and CDR2 as ANQGSEA. The CDR3: CSVEVTGSGELFF. DNA for the CDR3: TGCAGCGTTGAGGTGACGGGCTCCGGGGAGCTGTTTTTT.

V is TRBV6-5 and J is TRBJ1-2; D might be TRBD1 (6 bases). The CDR3 loop spans 11 amino acids. In germline, CDR1 is MNHEY, CDR2 SVGAGI. The germline V and J ends were trimmed by 8 bases and 4 bases, with 8 bases remaining between them. The CDR3 is CASRGAYGYTF. In DNA form, the CDR3 reads TGTGCCAGCCGGGGGGCCTATGGCTACACCTTC.

Worth noting for this clone: One end of the junction does not line up with germline, which may come from a read error. V is TRBV15 and J is TRBJ1-3, with 9 bases fitting TRBD1. CDR1 is LNHNV, CDR2 YYDKDF, per germline (reference sequence). CDR3 size: 11 residues. The CDR3 region has the DNA TGTGCCACCAGCGACCGGGACAGGGTGACTTTT. This translates into CATSDRDRVTF.

This clone has a handful of counts. J is TRBJ2-5 and V is TRBV2; perhaps TRBD2 as D (5 bases). V was trimmed by 2 bases and J by 1 base, leaving 8 bases between them. The V gene's germline CDR1 is SNHLY and CDR2 FYNNEI. The CDR3 sequence is 14 residues long. In nucleotides, the CDR3 is TGTGCCAGCAGTGAAAGGCTAGCCCAAGAGACCCAGTACTTC. Translated: CASSERLAQETQYF.

Details on this clone: Germline is not matched at one junction end, which may reflect a read error. CDR3: CAINPGQGTVDF. CDR3 DNA: TGTGCCATCAACCCGGGACAGGGGACTGTTGATTTT. The rearrangement uses TRBV10-3 and TRBJ1-1; 10 nucleotides agree with TRBD1. The CDR3 consists of 12 residues. The germline V gene encodes CDR1 ENHRY and CDR2 SYGVKD.

V is TRBV29-1 and J is TRBJ2-7; 8 nucleotides align to TRBD2. Germline CDR1 SQVTM, CDR2 ANQGSEA. The CDR3 is made up of 9 amino acids. As DNA, the CDR3 is TGCCGCGGGGGGTACGAGCAGTACTTC. Translated, it gives CRGGYEQYF.

This sequence joins TRBV7-2 and TRBJ1-5; 9 bases fit TRBD1. Per the germline V gene, CDR1 is SGHTA and CDR2 is FQGNSA. With 4 bases clipped from V and 1 base from J, the junction kept 5 bases outside the gene matches. CDR3 size: 16 residues. DNA for the CDR3: TGTGCCAGCAGCTCAACTGGACAGGGGAGCAATCAGCCCCAGCATTTT. Translated: CASSSTGQGSNQPQHF. The whole variable domain, remainder taken from reference TRBV7-2 and TRBJ1-5, is GAGVSQSPSNKVTEKGKDVELRCDPISGHTALYWYRQSLGQGLEFLIYFQGNSAPDKSGLPSDRFSAERTGGSVSTLTIQRTQQEDSAVYLCASSSTGQGSNQPQHFGDGTRLSIL.